Listed below are T cell receptor beta chains from one sample, sequenced in a study of blood T cell repertoires in COVID-19. The data were produced by immunoSEQ multiplex PCR, yet TCRdb's version contains in-frame clones alone and is incomplete. The table includes some 96,000 clones, roughly nine tenths detected once. The sequenced sample was peripheral blood. Every receptor here comes from a man in his fifties with active COVID-19. The CDR3 runs from the conserved cysteine through the conserved F or W.

CASSRRQVQGSPLHF	TRBV19	TRBJ1-6
CASSKRRTNEKLFF	TRBV5-1	TRBJ1-4
CAIGGGGEPPTDTQYF	TRBV10-3	TRBJ2-3
CASSIKGESDTQYF	TRBV19	TRBJ2-3
CAWSLWTGNTEAFF	TRBV30	TRBJ1-1
CASSPDRAPGGTQYF	TRBV19	TRBJ2-5
CASSEYGGEVGNTIYF	TRBV2	TRBJ1-3
CASSQASLMNTEAFF	TRBV18	TRBJ1-1
CSVGRDRVQNEQYF	TRBV29-1	TRBJ2-7
CAISESPSGGGQPQHF	TRBV10-3	TRBJ1-5
CASSITRDRGFGYTF	TRBV19	TRBJ1-2
CASIPLGTGGGYTF	TRBV19	TRBJ1-2
CASSNLLDTEAFF	TRBV19	TRBJ1-1
CASSLTRGGMSNQPQHF	TRBV5-6	TRBJ1-5
CASSLALAGSSNEQFF	TRBV5-1	TRBJ2-1
CAWDRGRSGANVLTF	TRBV30	TRBJ2-6
CASSAQTSGVYNEQFF	TRBV7-3	TRBJ2-1
CATSDTGTTTTHTPYNEQFF	TRBV24-1	TRBJ2-1
CASSLVGLRVGEQFF	TRBV7-9	TRBJ2-1
CASSRTSGTRETQYF	TRBV3-1/TRBV3-2	TRBJ2-5
CASNDRERTEAFF	TRBV27	TRBJ1-1
CASSPPLGNTIYF	TRBV9	TRBJ1-3
CASSSRTSLRSYNEQFF	TRBV7-9	TRBJ2-1
CASSITTGDSYGYTF	TRBV19	TRBJ1-2
CASSGQGLSGNTIYF	TRBV25-1	TRBJ1-3
CASSQPFSGRSYNEQFF	TRBV3-1/TRBV3-2	TRBJ2-1
CASSPQSHRANTEAFF	TRBV18	TRBJ1-1
CASSHRERFNIQYF	TRBV18	TRBJ2-4
CASSVSFGGVSSYNEQFF	TRBV9	TRBJ2-1
CSVDIAGSTDTQYF	TRBV29-1	TRBJ2-3
CASSLQGLTGANVLTF	TRBV5-1	TRBJ2-6
CASSEFGGAYEQYF	TRBV6-4	TRBJ2-7
CASSLIRSPGTQYF	TRBV5-1	TRBJ2-5
CASSLQAGHGYTF	TRBV7-9	TRBJ1-2
CASSPDGSYGYTF	TRBV2	TRBJ1-2
CASLSHDGGPGTEAFF	TRBV19	TRBJ1-1
CASSQRGHNQPQHF	TRBV3-1/TRBV3-2	TRBJ1-5
CASSAGTGDSPLHF	TRBV6-4	TRBJ1-6
CASSSAQGARGYTF	TRBV11-2	TRBJ1-2
CSVFGDKATEAFF	TRBV29-1	TRBJ1-1
CASSVDYQGLNTEAFF	TRBV9	TRBJ1-1
CASSFRQAGISPSNYEQYF	TRBV28	TRBJ2-7
CASSPGTGIEQYF	TRBV19	TRBJ2-7
CASSVGGAYQPQHF	TRBV2	TRBJ1-5
CASSPGLAGRVIETQYF	TRBV7-9	TRBJ2-5
CASSRGTGLYEQYF	TRBV2	TRBJ2-7